The T cell receptor beta chain described here comes from a study of cytomegalovirus exposure and HLA in healthy donors. Both 60 Vbeta primers and 13 Jbeta primers went into the PCR. This table comes from immunoSEQ multiplex PCR, and its TCRdb copy is limited to in-frame clones, with some not included. This sample has hundreds of thousands of clones, with roughly 79% found just once. The J segment lost 4 bases and the V segment lost 6 bases, leaving 4 bases of the junction unmatched. The CDR3 is made up of 14 amino acids. Per the germline V gene, CDR1 is ENHRY and CDR2 is SYGVKD. This clone occurred a few times.

The chain uses TRBV10-3 and TRBJ1-2; 11 bases align to TRBD1. The sequenced sample was PBMCs. The TCR sequence derives from a male donor in good health and CMV-seronegative. The CDR3 DNA reads TGTGCCATCAGGGGGACAGGGGGGAGCTATGGCTACACCTTC. This codes for CAIRGTGGSYGYTF.